The present T cell receptor (beta chain) was sequenced within a study of cytomegalovirus exposure and HLA in healthy donors. Germline CDR1 SGHNT, CDR2 YYREEE (reference sequence). The CDR3 runs 15 residues. The V gene end was trimmed by 4 bases and the J gene end by 4 bases; junction bases not matched to a gene: 6. PCR involved 60 Vbeta and 13 Jbeta primers. Assay used: immunoSEQ multiplex PCR; TCRdb lists only in-frame clones, some missing. The table has approximately 140,000 clones, under 85% seen once. Specimen: PBMCs. This TCR came from a boy younger than 18 in good health and CMV-seronegative. V and J are TRBV5-4 and TRBJ2-2; 8 nucleotides match TRBD2. CDR3 residues: CASSTGGEVTGELFF. The DNA for the CDR3 is TGTGCCAGCAGCACGGGGGGGGAAGTCACCGGGGAGCTGTTTTTT.